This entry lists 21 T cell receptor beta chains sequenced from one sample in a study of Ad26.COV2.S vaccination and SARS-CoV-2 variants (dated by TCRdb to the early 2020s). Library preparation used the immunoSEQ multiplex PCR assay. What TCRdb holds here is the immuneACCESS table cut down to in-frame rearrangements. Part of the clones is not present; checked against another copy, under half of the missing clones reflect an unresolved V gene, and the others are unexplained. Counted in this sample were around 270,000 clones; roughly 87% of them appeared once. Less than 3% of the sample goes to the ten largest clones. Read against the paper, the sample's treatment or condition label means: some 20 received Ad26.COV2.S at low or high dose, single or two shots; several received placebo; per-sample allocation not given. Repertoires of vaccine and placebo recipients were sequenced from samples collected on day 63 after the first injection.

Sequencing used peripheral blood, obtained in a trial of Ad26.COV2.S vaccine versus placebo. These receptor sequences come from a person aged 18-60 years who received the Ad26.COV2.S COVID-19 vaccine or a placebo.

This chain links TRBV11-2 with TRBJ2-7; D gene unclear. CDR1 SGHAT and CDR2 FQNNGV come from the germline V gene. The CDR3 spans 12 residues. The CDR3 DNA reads TGTGCCAGCAGCTTAATCCGTCAAGGGCCCTTGGTC. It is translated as CASSLIRQGPLV.

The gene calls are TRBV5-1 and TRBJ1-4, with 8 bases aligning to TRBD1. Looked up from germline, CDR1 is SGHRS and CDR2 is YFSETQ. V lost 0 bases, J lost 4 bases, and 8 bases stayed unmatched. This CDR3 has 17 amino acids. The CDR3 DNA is TGCGCCAGCAGCTTGGTGTCAGGGGGCAGAGGTAATGAAAAACTGTTTTTT. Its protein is CASSLVSGGRGNEKLFF.

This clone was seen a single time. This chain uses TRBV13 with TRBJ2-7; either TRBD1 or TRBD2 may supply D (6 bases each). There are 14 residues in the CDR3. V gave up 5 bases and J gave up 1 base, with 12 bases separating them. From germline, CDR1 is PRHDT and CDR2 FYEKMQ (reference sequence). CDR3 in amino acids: CASSATGRSYEQYF. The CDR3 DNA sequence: TGTGCCAGCAGCGCAACAGGGAGGTCCTACGAGCAGTACTTC.

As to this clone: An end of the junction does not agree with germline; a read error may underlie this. The CDR3 loop is CSARDQDRPF. The CDR3 DNA reads as TGCAGTGCTAGAGATCAGGACAGACCCTTC. J is TRBJ1-2 and V is TRBV20-1, with a weak D call TRBD1 (6 bases). The length of the CDR3 is 10 residues. Germline V gene data show CDR1 as DFQATT and CDR2 as SNEGSKA (reference sequence).

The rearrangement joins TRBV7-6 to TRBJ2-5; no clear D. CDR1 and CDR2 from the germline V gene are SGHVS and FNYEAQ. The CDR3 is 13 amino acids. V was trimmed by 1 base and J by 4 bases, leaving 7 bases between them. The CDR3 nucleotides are TGTGCCAGCAGCTTAGGTCTCGTAGAGACCCAGTACTTC. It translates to CASSLGLVETQYF.

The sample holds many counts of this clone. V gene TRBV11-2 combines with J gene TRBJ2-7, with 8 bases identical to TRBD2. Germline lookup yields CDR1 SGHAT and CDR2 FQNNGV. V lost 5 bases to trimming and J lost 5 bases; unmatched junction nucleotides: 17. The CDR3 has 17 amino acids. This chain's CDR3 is CASSPLPPGLVRHEQYF. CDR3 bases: TGTGCCAGCAGCCCCCTTCCCCCGGGACTAGTAAGACACGAGCAGTACTTC.

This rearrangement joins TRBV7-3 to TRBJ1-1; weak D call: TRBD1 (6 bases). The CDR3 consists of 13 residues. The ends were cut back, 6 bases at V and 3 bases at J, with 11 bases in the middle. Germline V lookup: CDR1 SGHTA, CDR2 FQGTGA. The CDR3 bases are TGTGCCAGCAGAAACCGACAGGACACTGAAGCTTTCTTT. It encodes CASRNRQDTEAFF.

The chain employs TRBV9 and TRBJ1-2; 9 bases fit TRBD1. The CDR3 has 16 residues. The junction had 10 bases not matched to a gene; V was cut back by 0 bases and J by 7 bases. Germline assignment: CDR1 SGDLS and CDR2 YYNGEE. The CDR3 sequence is CASSVGGTGLSVGYTF. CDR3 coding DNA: TGTGCCAGCAGCGTAGGGGGGACAGGGCTATCAGTTGGCTACACCTTC.

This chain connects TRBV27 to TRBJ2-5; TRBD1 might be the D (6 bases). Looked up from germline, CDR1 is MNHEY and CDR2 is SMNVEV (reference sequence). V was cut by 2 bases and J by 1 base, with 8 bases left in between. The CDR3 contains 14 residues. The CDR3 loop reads CASSLGGPQETQYF. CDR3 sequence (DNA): TGTGCCAGCAGTTTAGGGGGCCCCCAAGAGACCCAGTACTTC.

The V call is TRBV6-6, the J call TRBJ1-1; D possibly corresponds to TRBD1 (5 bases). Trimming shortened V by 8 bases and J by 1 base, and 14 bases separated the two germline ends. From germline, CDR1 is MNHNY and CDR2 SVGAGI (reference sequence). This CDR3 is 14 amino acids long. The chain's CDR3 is CASRPSGKNTEAFF. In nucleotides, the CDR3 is TGTGCCAGCCGCCCCTCAGGGAAGAACACTGAAGCTTTCTTT.

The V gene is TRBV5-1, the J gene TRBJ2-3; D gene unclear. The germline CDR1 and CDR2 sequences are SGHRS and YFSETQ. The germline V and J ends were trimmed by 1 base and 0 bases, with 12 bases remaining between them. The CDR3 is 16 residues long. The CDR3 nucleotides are TGCGCCAGCAGCTTGACCACTTGGGGAAGCACAGATACGCAGTATTTT. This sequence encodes CASSLTTWGSTDTQYF.

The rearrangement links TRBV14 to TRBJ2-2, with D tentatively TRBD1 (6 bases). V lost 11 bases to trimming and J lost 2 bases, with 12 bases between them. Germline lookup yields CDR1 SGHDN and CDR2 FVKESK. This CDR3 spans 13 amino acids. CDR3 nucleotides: TGTGCCTGCCGGGACACTAACACCGGGGAGCTGTTTTTT. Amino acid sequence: CACRDTNTGELFF. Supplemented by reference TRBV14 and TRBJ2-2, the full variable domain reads EAGVTQFPSHSVIEKGQTVTLRCDPISGHDNLYWYRRVMGKEIKFLLHFVKESKQDESGMPNNRFLAERTGGTYSTLKVQPAELEDSGVYFCACRDTNTGELFFGEGSRLTVL.

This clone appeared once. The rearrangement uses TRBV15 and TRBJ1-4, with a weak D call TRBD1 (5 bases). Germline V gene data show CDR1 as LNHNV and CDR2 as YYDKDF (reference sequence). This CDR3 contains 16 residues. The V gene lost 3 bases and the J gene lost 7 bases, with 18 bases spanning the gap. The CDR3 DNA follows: TGTGCCACCAGCAGGGATCGCGTCAGGGATGGTGAAAAACTGTTTTTT. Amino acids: CATSRDRVRDGEKLFF. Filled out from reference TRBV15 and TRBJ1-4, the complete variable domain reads DAMVIQNPRYQVTQFGKPVTLSCSQTLNHNVMYWYQQKSSQAPKLLFHYYDKDFNNEADTPDNFQSRRPNTSFCFLDIRSPGLGDTAMYLCATSRDRVRDGEKLFFGSGTQLSVL.

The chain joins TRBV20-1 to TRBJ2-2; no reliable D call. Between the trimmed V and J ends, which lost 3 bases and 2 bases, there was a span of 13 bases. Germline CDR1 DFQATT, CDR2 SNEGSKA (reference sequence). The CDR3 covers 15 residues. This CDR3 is CSASIWTKNTGELFF. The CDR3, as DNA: TGCAGTGCTAGTATCTGGACCAAAAACACCGGGGAGCTGTTTTTT.

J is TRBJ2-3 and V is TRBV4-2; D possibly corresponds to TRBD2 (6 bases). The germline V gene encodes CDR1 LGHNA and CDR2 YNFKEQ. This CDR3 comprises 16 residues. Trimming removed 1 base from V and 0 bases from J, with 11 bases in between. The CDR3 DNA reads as TGTGCCAGCAGCCAAGCGGAGGGTAGTAGCACAGATACGCAGTATTTT. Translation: CASSQAEGSSTDTQYF.

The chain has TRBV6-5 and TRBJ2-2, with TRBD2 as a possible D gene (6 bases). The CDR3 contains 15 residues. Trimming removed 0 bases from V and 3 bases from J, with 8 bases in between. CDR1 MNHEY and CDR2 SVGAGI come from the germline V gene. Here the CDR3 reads CASSYSRGYTGELFF. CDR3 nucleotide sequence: TGTGCCAGCAGTTACTCGCGGGGTTACACCGGGGAGCTGTTTTTT.

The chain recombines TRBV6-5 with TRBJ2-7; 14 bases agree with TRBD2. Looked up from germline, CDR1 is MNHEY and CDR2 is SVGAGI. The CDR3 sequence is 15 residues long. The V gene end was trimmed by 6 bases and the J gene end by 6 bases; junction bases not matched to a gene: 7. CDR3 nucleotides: TGTGCCAGCAGGCCAGGGACTAGCGGGAGCTCCGAGCAGTACGTC. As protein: CASRPGTSGSSEQYV.

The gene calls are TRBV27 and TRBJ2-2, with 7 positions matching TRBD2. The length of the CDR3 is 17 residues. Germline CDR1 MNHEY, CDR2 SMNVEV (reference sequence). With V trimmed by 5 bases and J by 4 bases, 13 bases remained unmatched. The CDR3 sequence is CASSPGPKGGSTGELFF. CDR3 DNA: TGTGCCAGCAGTCCGGGACCCAAGGGAGGGAGCACCGGGGAGCTGTTTTTT.

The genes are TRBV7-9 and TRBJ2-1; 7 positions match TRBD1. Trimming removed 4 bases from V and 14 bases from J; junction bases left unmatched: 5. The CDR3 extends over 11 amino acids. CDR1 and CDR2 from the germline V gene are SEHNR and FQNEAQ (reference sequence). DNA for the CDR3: TGTGCCAGCAGCTCCGACAGGGTGGAGTTCTTC. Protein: CASSSDRVEFF.

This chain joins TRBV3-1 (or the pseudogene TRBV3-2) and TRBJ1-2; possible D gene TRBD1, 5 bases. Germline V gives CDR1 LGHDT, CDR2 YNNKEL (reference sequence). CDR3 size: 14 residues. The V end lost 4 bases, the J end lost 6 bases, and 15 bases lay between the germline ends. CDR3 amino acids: CASSPIAGVHGYTF. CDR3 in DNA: TGTGCCAGCAGCCCCATAGCGGGGGTGCATGGCTACACCTTC.

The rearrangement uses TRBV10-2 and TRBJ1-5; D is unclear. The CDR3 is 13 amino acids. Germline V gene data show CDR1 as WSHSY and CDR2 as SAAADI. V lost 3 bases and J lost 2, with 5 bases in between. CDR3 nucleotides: TGCGCCAGCAGTGACGGTGGCAATCAGCCCCAGCATTTT. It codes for CASSDGGNQPQHF.